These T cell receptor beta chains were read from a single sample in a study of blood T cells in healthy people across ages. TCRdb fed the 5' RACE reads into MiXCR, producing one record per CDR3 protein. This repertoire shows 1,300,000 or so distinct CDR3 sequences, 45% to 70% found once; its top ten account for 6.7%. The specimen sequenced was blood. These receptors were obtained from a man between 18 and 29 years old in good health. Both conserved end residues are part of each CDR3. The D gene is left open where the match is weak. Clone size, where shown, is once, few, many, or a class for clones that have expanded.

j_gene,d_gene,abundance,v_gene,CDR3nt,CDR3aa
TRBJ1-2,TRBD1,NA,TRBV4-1,TGCGCCAGCAGCCAAGATGGACAGGGCTCGGGAGGCTACACCTTC,CASSQDGQGSGGYTF
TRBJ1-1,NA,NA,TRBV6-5,TGTGCCAGCAGTTACGCGACAAAGGCGGGGGCTTTCTTT,CASSYATKAGAFF
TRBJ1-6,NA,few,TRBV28,TGTGCCAGCAGTTTCGGGACGGAGTTCTATAATTCACCCCTCCACTTT,CASSFGTEFYNSPLHF
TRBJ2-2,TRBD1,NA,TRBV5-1,TGCGCCAGCAGCGGCTTCCTACAGGGGGCCGGGGAGCTGTTTTTT,CASSGFLQGAGELFF
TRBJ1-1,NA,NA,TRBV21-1,TGTGCCAGCAGCAAATTGGTAGGAACTGAAGCTTTCTTT,CASSKLVGTEAFF
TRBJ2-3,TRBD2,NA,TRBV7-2,TGTGCCAGCAGCTTACAGCGGGACCCCACAGTAGATACGCAGTATTTT,CASSLQRDPTVDTQYF
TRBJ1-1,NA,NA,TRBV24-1,TGTGCCACCAGTGATTTCCGGGGAGCTGAAGCTTTCTTT,CATSDFRGAEAFF
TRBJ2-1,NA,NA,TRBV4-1,TGCGCCAGCAGCCGGGACCTAGAGCGCAATGAGCAGTTCTTC,CASSRDLERNEQFF
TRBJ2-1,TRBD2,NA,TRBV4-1,TGCGCCAGCAGCCTTAAAGCAGCGGGGGGGGTAAACAATGAGCAGTTCTTC,CASSLKAAGGVNNEQFF
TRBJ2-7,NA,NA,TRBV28,TGTGCCAGCCAAAAAACCAGCCTAAGAACCTACGAGCAGTACTTC,CASQKTSLRTYEQYF
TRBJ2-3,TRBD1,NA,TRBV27,TGTGCCAGCAGTTTACCGGGACAGGGAGTTGGGTCAGATACGCAGTATTTT,CASSLPGQGVGSDTQYF
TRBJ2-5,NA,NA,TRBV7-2,TGTGCCAGCAGCTTACAGTCCGGCAGGGGAGAGACCCAGTACTTC,CASSLQSGRGETQYF
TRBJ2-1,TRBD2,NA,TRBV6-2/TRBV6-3,TGTGCCAGCAGCACACTAGCGGCGGCGGTCAATGAGCAGTTCTTC,CASSTLAAAVNEQFF
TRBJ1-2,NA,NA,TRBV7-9,TGTGCCAGCAGCCCAGGGATGGAGGGCTATGGCTACACCTTC,CASSPGMEGYGYTF
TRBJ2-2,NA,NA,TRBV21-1,TGTGCCAGCAGCACGGTCGGGAAGGACACCGGGGAGCTGTTTTTT,CASSTVGKDTGELFF
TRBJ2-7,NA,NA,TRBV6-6,TGTGCCAGCAACGAACCAGGGGTTACTTTCCACGAGCAGTACTTC,CASNEPGVTFHEQYF
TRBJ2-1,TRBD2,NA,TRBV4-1,TGCGCCAGCAGCCTTCGGGGACTAGCGGGCAGAAATGAGCAGTTCTTC,CASSLRGLAGRNEQFF
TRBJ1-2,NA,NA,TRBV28,TGTGCCAGCAGTGAAACTCAGGGGAACTATGGCTACACCTTC,CASSETQGNYGYTF
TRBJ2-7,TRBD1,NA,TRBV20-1,TGCAGTGCCGTTGGACAGGGTGGTTCCTACGAGCAGTACTTC,CSAVGQGGSYEQYF
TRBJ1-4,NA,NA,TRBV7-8,TGTGCCAGCAGCGGGAGAGCGTCGGGACGGGGTGAAAAACTGTTTTTT,CASSGRASGRGEKLFF
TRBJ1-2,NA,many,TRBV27,TGTGCCAGCAGCTTAGGCAGGGCCTATGGCTACACCTTC,CASSLGRAYGYTF
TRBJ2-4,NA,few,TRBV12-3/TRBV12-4,TGTGCCAGCAGTGCACAGTCGGCCAAAAACATTCAGTACTTC,CASSAQSAKNIQYF
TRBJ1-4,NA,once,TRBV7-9,TGTGCCAGCAGCTTTGGATATTCCCCGGAGGAAAAACTGTTTTTT,CASSFGYSPEEKLFF
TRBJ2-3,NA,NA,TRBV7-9,TGTGCCAGCAGGGAGGGGCTCCTTACAGATACGCAGTATTTT,CASREGLLTDTQYF
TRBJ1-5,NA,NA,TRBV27,TGTGCCAGCAGTCACCGAACTCCGATAGTTCTCTACCACGATCAGCCCCAGCATTTT,CASSHRTPIVLYHDQPQHF
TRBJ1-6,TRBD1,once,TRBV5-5,TGTGCCAGCAGCTATCCGGGACAGGGGGCTTATTCACCCCTCCACTTT,CASSYPGQGAYSPLHF
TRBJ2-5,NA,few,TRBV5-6,TGTGCCAGCAGCTCCCCTATGGAGACCCAGTACTTC,CASSSPMETQYF
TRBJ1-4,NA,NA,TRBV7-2,TGTGCCAGCAGCCCTCGTCCAGGGGTACCTGAAAAACTGTTTTTT,CASSPRPGVPEKLFF
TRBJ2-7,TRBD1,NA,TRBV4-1,TGCGCCAGCAGCCAACTGGACAGGGCCGAGCAGTACTTC,CASSQLDRAEQYF
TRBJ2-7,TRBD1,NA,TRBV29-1,TGCAGCGCGACCGGACAGGGGAGCGAGCAGTACTTC,CSATGQGSEQYF
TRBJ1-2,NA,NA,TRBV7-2,TGTGCCAGCAGCTTAGCTTGGACAGCCTATGGCTACACCTTC,CASSLAWTAYGYTF
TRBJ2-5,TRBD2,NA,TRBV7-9,TGTGCCATCAGCTTACCTAGCGGGGGGATTGTGGAGACCCAGTACTTC,CAISLPSGGIVETQYF
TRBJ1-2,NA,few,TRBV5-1,TGCGCCAGCACCAGGGATAGGGGTTATGGCTACACCTTC,CASTRDRGYGYTF
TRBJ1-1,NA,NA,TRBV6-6,TGTGCCAGCAGTGGTCCCATGGGGCCCAATGAAGCTTTCTTT,CASSGPMGPNEAFF